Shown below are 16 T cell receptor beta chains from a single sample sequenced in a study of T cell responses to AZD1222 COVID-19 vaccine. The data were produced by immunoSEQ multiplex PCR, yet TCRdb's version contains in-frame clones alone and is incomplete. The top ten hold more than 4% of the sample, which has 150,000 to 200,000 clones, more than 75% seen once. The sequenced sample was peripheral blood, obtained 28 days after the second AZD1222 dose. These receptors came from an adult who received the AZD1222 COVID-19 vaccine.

The CDR3 bases are TGTGCCATCTTCCAGGGAGGGGGTGGCTACACCTTC. It translates to CAIFQGGGGYTF. The gene calls are TRBV10-3 and TRBJ1-2, with D possibly TRBD1 on 6 matching bases. CDR1 is ENHRY and CDR2 is SYGVKD in the germline V gene. There are 12 residues in the CDR3. V dropped 8 bases and J dropped 7 bases, with 14 bases sitting between them.

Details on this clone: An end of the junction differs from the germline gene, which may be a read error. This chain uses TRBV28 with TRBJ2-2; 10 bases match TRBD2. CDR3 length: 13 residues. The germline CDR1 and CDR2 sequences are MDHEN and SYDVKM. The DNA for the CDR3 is TGTGCCAGCAGTACTCCAAAGCGGGGGGGGCTGTTTTTT. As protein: CASSTPKRGGLFF.

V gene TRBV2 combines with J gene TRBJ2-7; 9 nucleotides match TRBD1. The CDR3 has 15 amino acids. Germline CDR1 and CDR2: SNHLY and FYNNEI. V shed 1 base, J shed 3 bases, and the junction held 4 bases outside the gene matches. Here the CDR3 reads CASSEGDREIYEQYF. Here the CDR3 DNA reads TGTGCCAGCAGTGAAGGGGACAGGGAAATCTACGAGCAGTACTTC.

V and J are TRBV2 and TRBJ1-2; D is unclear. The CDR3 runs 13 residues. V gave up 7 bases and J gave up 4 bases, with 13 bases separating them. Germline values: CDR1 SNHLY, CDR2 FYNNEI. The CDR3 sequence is CASIPDGIYGYTF. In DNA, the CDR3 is TGTGCCAGCATTCCGGACGGAATCTATGGCTACACCTTC.

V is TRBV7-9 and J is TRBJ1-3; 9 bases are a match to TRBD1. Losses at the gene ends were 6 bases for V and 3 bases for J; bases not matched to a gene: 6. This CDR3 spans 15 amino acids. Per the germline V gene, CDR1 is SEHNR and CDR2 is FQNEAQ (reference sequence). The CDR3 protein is CASRLGQGGGNTIYF. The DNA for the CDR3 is TGTGCCAGCAGACTGGGACAGGGCGGTGGAAACACCATATATTTT.

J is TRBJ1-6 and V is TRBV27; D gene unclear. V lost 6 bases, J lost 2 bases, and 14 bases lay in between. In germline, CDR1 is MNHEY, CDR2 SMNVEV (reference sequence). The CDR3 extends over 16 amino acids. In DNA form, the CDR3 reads TGTGCCAGCAGAAAAGGGCCAGTAGCCTATAATTCACCCCTCCACTTT. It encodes CASRKGPVAYNSPLHF.

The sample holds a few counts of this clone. The CDR3 region is CASSQDVQAYGYTF. CDR3 bases: TGTGCCAGCAGCCAAGATGTTCAGGCCTATGGCTACACCTTC. The chain combines TRBV3-1 (or the pseudogene TRBV3-2) with TRBJ1-2; D is unresolved. Trimming took 0 bases from V and 4 from J, leaving 9 bases between them. The CDR3 runs 14 residues. The germline CDR1 and CDR2 sequences are LGHDT and YNNKEL (reference sequence).

DNA of the CDR3: TGTGCCAGCAGCTCGAGGGGGGAAGCTTTCTTT. Translated: CASSSRGEAFF. The chain has TRBV7-9 and TRBJ1-1; the D gene is possibly TRBD1 (6 bases). Trimming took 4 bases from V and 8 from J, leaving 8 bases between them. Germline V gene data show CDR1 as SEHNR and CDR2 as FQNEAQ (reference sequence). The CDR3 contains 11 residues.

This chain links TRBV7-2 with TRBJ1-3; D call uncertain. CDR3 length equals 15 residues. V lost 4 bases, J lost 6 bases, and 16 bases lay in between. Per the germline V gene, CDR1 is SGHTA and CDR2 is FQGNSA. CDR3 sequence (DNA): TGTGCCAGCAGCTCCCCGTCGCTAGGAATAAACACCATATATTTT. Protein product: CASSSPSLGINTIYF.

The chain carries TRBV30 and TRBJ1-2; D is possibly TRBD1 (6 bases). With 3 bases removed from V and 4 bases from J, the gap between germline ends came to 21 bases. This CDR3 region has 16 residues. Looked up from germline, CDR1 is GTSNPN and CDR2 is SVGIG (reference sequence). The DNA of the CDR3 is TGTGCCTGGAGACTGAGGGGGGGAACCGTGCTCTATGGCTACACCTTC. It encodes CAWRLRGGTVLYGYTF.

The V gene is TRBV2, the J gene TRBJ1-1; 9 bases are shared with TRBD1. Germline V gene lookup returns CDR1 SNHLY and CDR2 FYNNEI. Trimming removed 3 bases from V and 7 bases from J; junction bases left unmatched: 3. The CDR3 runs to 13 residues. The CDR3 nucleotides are TGTGCCAGCAGTGATAGACAGGGGGGTGAAGCTTTCTTT. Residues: CASSDRQGGEAFF.

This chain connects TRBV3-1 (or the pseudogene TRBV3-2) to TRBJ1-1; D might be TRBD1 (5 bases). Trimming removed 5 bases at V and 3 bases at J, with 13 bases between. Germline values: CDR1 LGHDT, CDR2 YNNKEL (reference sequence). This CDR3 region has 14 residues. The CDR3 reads CASSNGGVDTEAFF. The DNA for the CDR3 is TGTGCCAGCAGCAATGGGGGGGTGGACACTGAAGCTTTCTTT.

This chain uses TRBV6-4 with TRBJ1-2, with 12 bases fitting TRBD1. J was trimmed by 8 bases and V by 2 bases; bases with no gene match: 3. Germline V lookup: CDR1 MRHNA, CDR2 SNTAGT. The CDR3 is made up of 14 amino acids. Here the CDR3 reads CASSDGTGGGGYTF. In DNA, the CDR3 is TGTGCCAGCAGTGACGGGACAGGGGGCGGCGGCTACACCTTC.

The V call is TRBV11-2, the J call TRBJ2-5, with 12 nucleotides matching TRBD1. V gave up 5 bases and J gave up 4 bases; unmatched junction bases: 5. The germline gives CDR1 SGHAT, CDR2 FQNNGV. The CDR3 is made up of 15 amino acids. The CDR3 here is CASSMGQGAGETQYF. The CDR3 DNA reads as TGTGCCAGCAGCATGGGACAGGGGGCCGGAGAGACCCAGTACTTC.

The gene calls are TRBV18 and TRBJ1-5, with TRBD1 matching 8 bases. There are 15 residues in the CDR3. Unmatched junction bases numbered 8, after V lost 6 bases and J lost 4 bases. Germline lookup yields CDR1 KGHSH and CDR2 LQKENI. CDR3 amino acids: CASSPGTGMNQPQHF. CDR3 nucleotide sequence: TGTGCCAGCTCCCCCGGGACAGGCATGAATCAGCCCCAGCATTTT.

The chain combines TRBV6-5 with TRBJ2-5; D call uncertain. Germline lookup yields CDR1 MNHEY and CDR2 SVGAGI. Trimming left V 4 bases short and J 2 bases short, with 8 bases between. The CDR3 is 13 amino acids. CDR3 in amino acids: CASSSAWQETQYF. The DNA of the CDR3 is TGTGCCAGCAGTTCAGCGTGGCAAGAGACCCAGTACTTC.